This T cell receptor beta chain appears in the sequencing data of a study of blood T cell repertoires in COVID-19. Study as a whole: COVID-19 samples collected from the United States, Italy and Spain covered acute and convalescent phases. PBMCs, B-cell-depleted T cells, or T cells were the source of the cDNA or gDNA that made up the material.

Per the original methods: Amplification with reference gene primers provided the estimates of nucleated cell counts. The repertoire was sequenced with immunoSEQ multiplex PCR; TCRdb's copy has only in-frame clones and lacks some. The V and J calls and clone size are taken from that table; D and trimming were inferred from the DNA. The sample consists of tens of thousands of clones, approximately 88% of them appearing once. This CDR3 spans 18 amino acids. With 5 bases removed from V and 1 base from J, the gap between germline ends came to 23 bases. Looked up from germline, CDR1 is SGHRS and CDR2 is YFSETQ.

The TCR comes from a human donor with active COVID-19. The donor label of this sample is uncertain. The V and J genes are TRBV5-1 and TRBJ2-3, with TRBD2 as a possible D gene (5 bases). Sequenced sample: peripheral blood. The CDR3 nucleotides are TGCGCCAGCAGACCCGGACTTCAGATATCGTTAGGCACAGATACGCAGTATTTT. Its protein product is CASRPGLQISLGTDTQYF. Looking up the rest from reference TRBV5-1 and TRBJ2-3 gives the full variable domain: KAGVTQTPRYLIKTRGQQVTLSCSPISGHRSVSWYQQTPGQGLQFLFEYFSETQRNKGNFPGRFSGRQFSNSRSEMNVSTLELGDSALYLCASRPGLQISLGTDTQYFGPGTRLTVL.